Below, one T cell receptor beta chain is given with its context. It was with 60 Vbeta and 13 Jbeta primers that the PCR ran. TCRdb's copy holds only in-frame clones and misses some; the assay was immunoSEQ multiplex PCR. Of tens of thousands of clones in the sample, 70% to 85% were seen once. This sample is drawn from a study of cytomegalovirus exposure and HLA in healthy donors. Participants comprised healthy donors of bone marrow. The ends were cut back, 6 bases at V and 3 bases at J, with 11 bases in the middle. Germline V gene lookup returns CDR1 LGHNT and CDR2 FRNRAP. The CDR3 contains 13 residues.

The sequenced material came from PBMCs. The sequence came from a man aged 50-60 years in good health and CMV-seronegative. The V gene is TRBV12-5, the J gene TRBJ2-5, with D perhaps TRBD2 (5 bases). Here the CDR3 DNA reads TGTGCTAGTGGGGCGAGCGGAGAAGAGACCCAGTACTTC. It translates to CASGASGEETQYF.